What follows are 19 T cell receptor beta chains derived from one specimen sequenced in a study of response to subunit inactivated influenza vaccine. One entry per CDR3 protein, called by TCRdb with MiXCR from the RT-PCR reads. This sample has around 530,000 distinct CDR3 sequences; 15% to 20% occur once, and the top ten carry less than 4%. This specimen was CD4+ T cells sorted from PBMCs, taken 23 months after vaccination. The receptors come from a man aged 45-69 years who received an inactivated influenza vaccine.

The table lists this clonotype with a few counts. The V gene is TRBV7-3, the J gene TRBJ2-1; 11 nucleotides agree with TRBD1. Trimming cost V 5 bases and J 9 bases; bases outside gene matches: 9. Germline values: CDR1 SGHTA, CDR2 FQGTGA. The CDR3 runs 15 residues. DNA of the CDR3: TGTGCCAGCAGCACCCGGGACAGGGGGTTTGGTGAGCAGTTCTTC. Translated: CASSTRDRGFGEQFF.

This clonotype was seen more than once but under ten times. This CDR3 reads CSARTSGWPFDTGELFF. In nucleotides, the CDR3 is TGCAGTGCTCGGACTAGCGGGTGGCCGTTCGACACCGGGGAGCTGTTTTTT. The chain is built from TRBV20-1 and TRBJ2-2, with 11 bases aligning to TRBD2. V was clipped by 5 bases and J by 3 bases; unmatched bases: 11. The germline gives CDR1 DFQATT, CDR2 SNEGSKA (reference sequence). This CDR3 spans 17 amino acids.

The chain carries TRBV7-2 and TRBJ2-5; 16 nucleotides match TRBD2. V shed 5 bases, J shed 5 bases, and the junction held 8 bases outside the gene matches. Germline V gene lookup returns CDR1 SGHTA and CDR2 FQGNSA. The CDR3 length is 17 residues. DNA for the CDR3: TGTGCCAGCAGCCCAGGGACTAGCGGGAGGGCAACGGAGACCCAGTACTTC. Translation gives CASSPGTSGRATETQYF.

This clonotype was detected ten times or more. This chain uses TRBV24-1 with TRBJ2-5, with D perhaps given as TRBD1 or TRBD2 (5 bases each). Between the trimmed V and J ends, which lost 3 bases and 6 bases, there was a span of 10 bases. In germline, CDR1 is KGHDR, CDR2 SFDVKD. The CDR3 runs 13 residues. The CDR3 protein is CATSDGGVKTQYF. As DNA, the CDR3 is TGTGCCACCAGTGATGGGGGAGTGAAGACCCAGTACTTC.

The V call is TRBV2, the J call TRBJ2-2, with no clear D. The CDR3 is 14 amino acids. CDR1 and CDR2 (germline): SNHLY, FYNNEI. V shed 3 bases and J shed 4 bases, with 9 bases lying between them. The chain's CDR3 is CASSENRPTGELFF. Written as DNA, the CDR3 is TGTGCCAGCAGTGAGAACAGACCCACCGGGGAGCTGTTTTTT.

The chain carries TRBV7-9 and TRBJ2-7, with 7 bases that match TRBD1. The V gene's germline CDR1 is SEHNR and CDR2 FQNEAQ (reference sequence). The CDR3 contains 16 residues. V shed 4 bases and J 3 bases; nucleotides not matched to a gene: 12. The CDR3 loop is CASSSRGTENFYEQYF. The CDR3 DNA follows: TGTGCCAGCAGCTCCAGGGGGACAGAGAACTTCTACGAGCAGTACTTC.

The sample holds a few counts of this clonotype. This rearrangement joins TRBV20-1 to TRBJ2-5; D is uncertain. V dropped 3 bases and J dropped 3 bases, with 11 bases sitting between them. The CDR3 sequence is 13 residues long. Looked up from germline, CDR1 is DFQATT and CDR2 is SNEGSKA (reference sequence). The CDR3, as DNA: TGCAGTGCTAGTAGCACTTTTAAAGAGACCCAGTACTTC. Protein: CSASSTFKETQYF.

This clonotype has only a few counts. This rearrangement joins TRBV10-3 to TRBJ2-3; 7 bases match TRBD2. Losses at the gene ends were 10 bases for V and 2 bases for J; bases not matched to a gene: 3. CDR1 and CDR2 from the germline V gene are ENHRY and SYGVKD. This CDR3 is built from 12 residues. The CDR3 DNA follows: TGTGCCACCGGGAGGAACACAGATACGCAGTATTTT. Amino acid sequence: CATGRNTDTQYF.

The table lists this clonotype with a few counts. CDR3: CSASAGQDQPQHF. The DNA for the CDR3 is TGCAGTGCTAGCGCGGGACAGGATCAGCCCCAGCATTTT. This rearrangement joins TRBV20-1 to TRBJ1-5; 8 nucleotides agree with TRBD1. The J segment lost 5 bases and the V segment lost 3 bases, leaving 3 bases of the junction unmatched. Germline values: CDR1 DFQATT, CDR2 SNEGSKA (reference sequence). The CDR3 extends over 13 amino acids.

CDR3 in DNA: TGTGCAAATAGGCCGCTACCGAACACTGAAGCTTTCTTT. It codes for CANRPLPNTEAFF. V and J are TRBV12-3 or TRBV12-4 and TRBJ1-1; no firm D call. This CDR3 is 13 amino acids long.

The rearrangement links TRBV27 to TRBJ1-4; D call uncertain. Trimming took off 3 bases at V and 3 bases at J, with 8 bases between the two ends. The CDR3 has 14 amino acids. Germline-derived CDR1 and CDR2 are MNHEY and SMNVEV (reference sequence). The CDR3 reads CASSFAGANEKLFF. CDR3 nucleotide sequence: TGTGCCAGCAGTTTCGCTGGGGCTAATGAAAAACTGTTTTTT.

This clonotype appeared a few times. The chain combines TRBV12-3 or TRBV12-4 with TRBJ2-7; TRBD2 aligns across 8 bases. V dropped 6 bases and J dropped 6; count of bases not matched to a gene: 13. This CDR3 has 15 residues. The CDR3 DNA is TGTGCCAGCAGCAACAGCGGGAGCTTGGGGAGCGAGCAGTACTTC. Translation gives CASSNSGSLGSEQYF.

Ten or more counts support this clonotype. The chain is built from TRBV7-9 and TRBJ2-3; D unresolved. The CDR3 consists of 13 residues. Germline loops: CDR1 SEHNR, CDR2 FQNEAQ (reference sequence). Trimming cost V 8 bases and J 0 bases, with 9 bases left between them. The CDR3 reads CASEDPSTDTQYF. In DNA form, the CDR3 reads TGTGCCAGCGAGGATCCTAGCACAGATACGCAGTATTTT.

This clonotype was seen a handful of times. The chain has TRBV11-2 and TRBJ1-1; D is undetermined. V lost 5 bases to trimming and J lost 10 bases, with 20 bases between them. The length of the CDR3 is 14 residues. Germline CDR1 and CDR2: SGHAT and FQNNGV. CDR3 sequence: CASSHIRFGFVAFF. CDR3 coding DNA: TGTGCCAGCAGCCATATTAGGTTCGGGTTCGTAGCTTTCTTT.

This rearrangement joins TRBV10-3 to TRBJ2-5; a weak D match, TRBD2 (6 bases). The CDR3 runs 13 residues. Germline V lookup: CDR1 ENHRY, CDR2 SYGVKD. Trimming removed 11 bases at V and 5 bases at J, with 18 bases between. CDR3 DNA: TGTGCCGCGTCCGATACTAGCTCTGAGACCCAGTACTTC. Protein sequence: CAASDTSSETQYF.

V is TRBV30 and J is TRBJ1-6; D is uncertain. The CDR3 runs to 13 residues. Germline CDR1 and CDR2: GTSNPN and SVGIG (reference sequence). The V gene lost 1 base and the J gene lost 7 bases, with 8 bases spanning the gap. This CDR3 reads CAWSGTPNSPLHF. The CDR3 bases are TGTGCCTGGAGTGGGACTCCGAATTCACCCCTCCACTTT.

The V and J genes are TRBV7-2 and TRBJ2-2, with D possibly being TRBD2 (5 bases). Trimming took off 5 bases at V and 5 bases at J, with 15 bases between the two ends. This CDR3 contains 15 residues. Germline V gives CDR1 SGHTA, CDR2 FQGNSA. As DNA, the CDR3 is TGTGCCAGCAGCCCCATTCTGGGGAGTACCGGGGAGCTGTTTTTT. It codes for CASSPILGSTGELFF.

This clonotype was observed a few times. The V call is TRBV19, the J call TRBJ2-7, with D tentatively TRBD2 (6 bases). V lost 5 bases, J lost 6 bases, and 11 bases lay in between. This CDR3 region has 12 residues. The V gene's germline CDR1 is LNHDA and CDR2 SQIVND (reference sequence). CDR3 DNA sequence: TGTGCCAGTAGTGCCCTGGGGGGCGAGCAGTACTTC. It is translated as CASSALGGEQYF.

This clonotype was detected a few times. The chain combines TRBV20-1 with TRBJ2-7; TRBD1 is a possible D gene (6 bases). The germline CDR1 and CDR2 sequences are DFQATT and SNEGSKA (reference sequence). The V gene lost 5 bases and the J gene lost 0 bases, with 11 bases spanning the gap. The CDR3 extends over 13 amino acids. CDR3 bases: TGCAGTGCTGGCCGGGACACCTCCTACGAGCAGTACTTC. It translates to CSAGRDTSYEQYF.